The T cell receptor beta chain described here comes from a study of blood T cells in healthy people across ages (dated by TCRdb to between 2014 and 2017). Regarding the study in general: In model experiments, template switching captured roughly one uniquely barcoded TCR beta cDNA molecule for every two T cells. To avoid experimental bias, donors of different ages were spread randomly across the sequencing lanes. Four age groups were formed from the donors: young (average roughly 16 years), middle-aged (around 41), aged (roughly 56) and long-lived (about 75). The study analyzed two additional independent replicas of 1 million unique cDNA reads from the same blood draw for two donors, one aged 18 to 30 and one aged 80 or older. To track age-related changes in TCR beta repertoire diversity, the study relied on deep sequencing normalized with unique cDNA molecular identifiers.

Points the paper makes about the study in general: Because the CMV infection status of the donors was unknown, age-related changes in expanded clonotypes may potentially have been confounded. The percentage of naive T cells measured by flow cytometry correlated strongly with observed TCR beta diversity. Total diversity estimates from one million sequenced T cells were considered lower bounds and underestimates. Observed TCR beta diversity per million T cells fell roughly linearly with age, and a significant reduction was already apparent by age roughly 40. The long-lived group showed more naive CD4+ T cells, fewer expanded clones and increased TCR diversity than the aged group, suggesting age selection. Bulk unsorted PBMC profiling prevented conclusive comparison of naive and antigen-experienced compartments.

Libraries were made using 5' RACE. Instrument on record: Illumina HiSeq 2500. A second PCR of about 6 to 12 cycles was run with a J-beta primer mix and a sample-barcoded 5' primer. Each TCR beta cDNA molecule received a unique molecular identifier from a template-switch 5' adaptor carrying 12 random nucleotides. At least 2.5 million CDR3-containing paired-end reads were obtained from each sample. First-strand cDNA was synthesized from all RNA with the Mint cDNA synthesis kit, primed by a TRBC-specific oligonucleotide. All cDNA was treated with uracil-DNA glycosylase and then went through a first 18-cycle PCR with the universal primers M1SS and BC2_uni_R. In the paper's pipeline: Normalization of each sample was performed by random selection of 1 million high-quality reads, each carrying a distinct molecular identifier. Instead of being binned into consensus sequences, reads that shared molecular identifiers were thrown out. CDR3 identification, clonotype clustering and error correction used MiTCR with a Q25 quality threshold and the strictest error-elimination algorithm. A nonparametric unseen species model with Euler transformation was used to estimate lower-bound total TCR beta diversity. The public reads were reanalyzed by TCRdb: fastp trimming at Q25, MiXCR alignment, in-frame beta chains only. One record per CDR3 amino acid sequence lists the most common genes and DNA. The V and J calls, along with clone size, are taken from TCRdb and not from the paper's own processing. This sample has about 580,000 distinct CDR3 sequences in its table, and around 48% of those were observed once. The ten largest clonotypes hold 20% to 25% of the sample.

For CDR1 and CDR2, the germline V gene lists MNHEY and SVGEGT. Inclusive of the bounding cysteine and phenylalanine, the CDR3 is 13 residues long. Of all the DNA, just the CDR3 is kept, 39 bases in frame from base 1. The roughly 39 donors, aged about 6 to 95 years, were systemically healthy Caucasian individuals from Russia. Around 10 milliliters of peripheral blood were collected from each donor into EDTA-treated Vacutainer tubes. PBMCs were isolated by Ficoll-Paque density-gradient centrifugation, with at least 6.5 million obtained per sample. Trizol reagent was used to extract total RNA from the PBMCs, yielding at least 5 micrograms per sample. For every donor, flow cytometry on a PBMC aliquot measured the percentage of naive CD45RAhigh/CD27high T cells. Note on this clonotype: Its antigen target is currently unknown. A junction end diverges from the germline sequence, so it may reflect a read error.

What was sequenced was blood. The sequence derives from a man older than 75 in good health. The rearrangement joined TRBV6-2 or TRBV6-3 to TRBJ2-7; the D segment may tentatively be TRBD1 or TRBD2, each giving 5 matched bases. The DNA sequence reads TGTACCAGCAGGTCGGGACCGACCTACGAGCAGTACTTC. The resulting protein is CTSRSGPTYEQYF.